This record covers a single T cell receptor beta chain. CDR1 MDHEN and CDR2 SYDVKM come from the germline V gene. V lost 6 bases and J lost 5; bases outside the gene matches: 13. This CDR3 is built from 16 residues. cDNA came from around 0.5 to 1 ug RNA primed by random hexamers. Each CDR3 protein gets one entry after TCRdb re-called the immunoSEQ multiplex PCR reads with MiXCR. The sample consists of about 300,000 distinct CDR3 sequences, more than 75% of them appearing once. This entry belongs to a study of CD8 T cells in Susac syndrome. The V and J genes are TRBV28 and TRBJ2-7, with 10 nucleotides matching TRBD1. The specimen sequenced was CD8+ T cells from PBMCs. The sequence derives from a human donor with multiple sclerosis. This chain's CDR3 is CASSPPKGQGFDEQYF. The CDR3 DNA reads TGTGCCAGCAGCCCCCCCAAGGGACAGGGGTTCGACGAGCAGTACTTC.